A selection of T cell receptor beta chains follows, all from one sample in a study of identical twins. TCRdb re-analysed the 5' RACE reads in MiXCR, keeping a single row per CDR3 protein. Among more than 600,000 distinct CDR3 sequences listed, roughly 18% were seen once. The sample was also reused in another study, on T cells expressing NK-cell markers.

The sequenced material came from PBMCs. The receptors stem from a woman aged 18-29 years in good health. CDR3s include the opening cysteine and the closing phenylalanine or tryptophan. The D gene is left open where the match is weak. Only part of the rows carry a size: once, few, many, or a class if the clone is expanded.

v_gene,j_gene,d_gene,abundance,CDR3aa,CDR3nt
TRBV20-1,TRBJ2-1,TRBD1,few,CSATGTDRIYNEQFF,TGCAGTGCCACGGGGACAGATAGAATTTACAATGAGCAGTTCTTC
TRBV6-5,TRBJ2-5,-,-,CASSSGRGWETQYF,TGTGCCAGCAGTTCTGGCAGGGGTTGGGAGACCCAGTACTTC
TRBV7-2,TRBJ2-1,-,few,CASRETSGGGEQFF,TGTGCCAGCAGAGAGACGAGCGGTGGCGGGGAGCAGTTCTTC
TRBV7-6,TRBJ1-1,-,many,CASSQGETEAFF,TGTGCCAGCAGCCAAGGAGAGACAGAAGCTTTCTTT
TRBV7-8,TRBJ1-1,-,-,CASTPGPVNTEAFF,TGTGCCAGCACCCCCGGGCCAGTGAACACTGAAGCTTTCTTT
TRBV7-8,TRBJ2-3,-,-,CASIPGRGEADTQYF,TGTGCCAGCATTCCTGGAAGGGGGGAGGCAGATACGCAGTATTTT
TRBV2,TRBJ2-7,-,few,CASKGYEQYF,TGTGCCAGCAAAGGCTACGAGCAGTACTTC
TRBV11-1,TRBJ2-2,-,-,CASSRLDSPNTGELFF,TGTGCCAGCAGCCGCCTGGACTCACCGAACACCGGGGAGCTGTTTTTT
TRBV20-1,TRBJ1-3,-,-,CSARDSARGAGNTIYF,TGCAGTGCTAGAGATTCGGCAAGGGGCGCTGGAAACACCATATATTTT
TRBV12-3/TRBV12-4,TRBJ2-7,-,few,CASSQGRRAYEQYF,TGTGCCAGCAGTCAGGGGCGCCGAGCCTACGAGCAGTACTTC
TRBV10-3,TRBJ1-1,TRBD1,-,CAISTGGSGNTEAFF,TGTGCCATCAGTACAGGGGGCTCGGGTAACACTGAAGCTTTCTTT
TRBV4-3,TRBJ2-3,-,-,CASSRLRIPTDTQYF,TGCGCCAGCAGCCGTCTACGGATTCCCACAGATACGCAGTATTTT
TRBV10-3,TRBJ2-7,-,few,CAISDRRDSYEQYF,TGTGCCATCAGTGATAGACGAGACTCCTACGAGCAGTACTTC
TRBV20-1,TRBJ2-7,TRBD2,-,CSARRLAGDSEQYF,TGCAGTGCTAGACGACTAGCGGGGGACAGCGAGCAGTACTTC
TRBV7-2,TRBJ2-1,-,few,CASSLGSARSSYNEQFF,TGTGCCAGCAGCTTAGGTAGCGCAAGGAGCTCCTACAATGAGCAGTTCTTC
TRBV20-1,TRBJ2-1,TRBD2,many,CSAVKRGPVSEQFF,TGCAGTGCCGTTAAGCGGGGGCCCGTATCTGAGCAGTTCTTC